The entry that follows covers one TCR beta chain sequence. What it binds is unknown. This entry is derived from a study of cytomegalovirus exposure and HLA in healthy donors. The study, taken as a whole, reports: The classifier reportedly diagnosed cytomegalovirus status with high specificity and sensitivity.

Use of 60 Vbeta and 13 Jbeta primers characterized the PCR. Repertoires were generated with immunoSEQ multiplex PCR, while TCRdb's copy carries only in-frame clones and drops some. The data contain roughly 180,000 clones, over 60% of them seen just once; the ten biggest clones take up around 1.5%. Germline V gene data show CDR1 as GTSNPN and CDR2 as SVGIG (reference sequence). The CDR3 extends over 13 amino acids. V lost 5 bases, J lost 12 bases, and 20 bases lay in between. This sequence originates from a man between 18 and 29 years old in good health and CMV-seronegative. The sample consisted of PBMCs. The chain has TRBV30 and TRBJ2-1; possible D gene TRBD2, 6 bases. Here the CDR3 reads CAWAPGGHGVQFF. The CDR3 nucleotides are TGTGCCTGGGCCCCTGGAGGGCACGGGGTGCAGTTCTTC.